These 3 T cell receptor beta chains came from one sample sequenced in a study of CD8 T cells in ankylosing spondylitis. TCRdb passed the 5' RACE reads through MiXCR, listing each CDR3 protein once. The sample shows roughly 230,000 distinct CDR3 sequences, 15% to 20% of them seen only once. The sequenced material came from blood, either unsorted or a sorted T cell fraction (not recorded which). These receptors were obtained from a male donor with ankylosing spondylitis or in good health (not recorded which).

In this sample, this clonotype turned up a few times. This sequence joins TRBV9 and TRBJ2-1, with D uncertain. The CDR3 length is 13 residues. The V gene lost 0 bases and the J gene lost 9 bases, with 10 bases spanning the gap. Germline V gene lookup returns CDR1 SGDLS and CDR2 YYNGEE. The DNA of the CDR3 is TGTGCCAGCAGCGTAGTCCAGGTGGGTGAGCAGTTCTTC. Translated: CASSVVQVGEQFF.

This clonotype was seen ten or more times. J is TRBJ1-1 and V is TRBV29-1, with TRBD1 matching 8 bases. Per the germline V gene, CDR1 is SQVTM and CDR2 is ANQGSEA. Trimming cost V 7 bases and J 0 bases; bases outside gene matches: 1. This CDR3 has 12 amino acids. The DNA for the CDR3 is TGCAGCGGACAGGGGTTGAACACTGAAGCTTTCTTT. Translation gives CSGQGLNTEAFF.

This clonotype showed up many times. V and J are TRBV20-1 and TRBJ2-3, with a weak D call TRBD1 (8 bases). The CDR3 is 22 amino acids. Trimming pared 1 base from V and 3 bases from J, leaving 35 bases between. CDR1 DFQATT and CDR2 SNEGSKA come from the germline V gene (reference sequence). CDR3 residues: CSARGVGGTGPMQLDRTDTQYF. The CDR3 region has the DNA TGCAGTGCTAGAGGGGTCGGGGGGACAGGCCCCATGCAACTTGATCGGACAGATACGCAGTATTTT.